This record concerns one T cell receptor (beta chain) sequence. No antigen is known for it. The sample holds no much larger clone one base away, and base qualities are not on file. Measured from the cysteine to the phenylalanine, the CDR3 is 17 residues long. The only DNA kept is the CDR3, 51 bases in frame from the first base. Clipping removes 6 bases from V and 2 bases from J, with 13 as the unmatched junction base count. From the germline V gene (reference sequence), CDR1 is SGHKS and CDR2 is YYEKEE. The data are from a study of blood T cell repertoires in COVID-19 (dated by TCRdb to 2019 to 2021). Background for the entire study: Collaborator samples came from the United States, Italy and Spain and covered acute and convalescent phases of COVID-19. The prospective study material was composed of cDNA or gDNA derived from T cells, B-cell-depleted T cells, or PBMCs. The dataset comprised deeply sampled blood TCRbeta repertoires from subjects exposed to, actively infected with, or recovered from COVID-19. A freely available public database, intended as a resource for researchers studying the immune response to SARS-CoV-2, is where the repertoires were released. The samples were drawn from two sources: the first 160 participants of the ongoing ImmuneRACE study, and 1,254 subjects contributed by 6 global collaborators. Sample metadata almost always included a de-identified subject ID, COVID-19 status, age in years and sex. HLA class I and class II types, where available, came from metadata supplied by the sample provider rather than from assay-based typing.

The immunoSEQ Assay, a bias-controlled multiplex PCR, was used to amplify TCRbeta CDR3 regions from genomic DNA. The authors processed their data as follows. The number of nucleated cells in each sample was estimated from the amplification of reference gene primers within the assay. To quantify the absolute abundance of each unique TCRbeta CDR3 rearrangement, sequence reads were collapsed and filtered. For each sample, productive Simpson clonality was calculated as the square root of Simpson's diversity index over productive rearrangements. In its TCRdb copy, this immuneACCESS table keeps in-frame sequences only and misses some clones. Where compared with another copy, unresolved V genes explain less than half of these, and the others have no known cause. V, J and clone size were drawn from that table, and D and trimming were deduced from the DNA. The sample profile shows about 58,000 clones; about 88% of them were found once. The ten largest account for more than 13% of the sample.

General findings and caveats noted by the study authors: The quantity of clinical and demographic metadata differed by source and by participant and was supplied without curation.

Collaborating institutions collected whole blood in K2EDTA tubes following their own protocols. Collaborator samples were shipped for TCRbeta analysis as frozen whole blood, isolated PBMCs, or DNA extracted from either sample type. The sample comprised peripheral blood. The clonotype originates from a woman between 55 and 75 years old with active COVID-19. This chain joins TRBV5-5 to TRBJ1-3; 8 middle bases align to TRBD1. At the DNA level, the sequence is TGTGCCAGCAACCCTAATCCGACAGGGGCGCCTGGAAACACCATATATTTT. This gives the protein CASNPNPTGAPGNTIYF.